This T cell receptor (beta chain) was captured in a study of identical twins. Germline V lookup: CDR1 LNHDA, CDR2 SQIVND (reference sequence). J gave up 4 bases and V 8 bases, and 10 bases lay outside the gene matches. This CDR3 has 15 amino acids. Study-wide points: Fewer insertions marked abundant cord blood beta clonotypes; young adult naive trended weakly, memory not at all. Possibly, invariant MAIT and iNKT cells partly confounded zero-insertion analyses.

TCRdb fed the 5' RACE reads into MiXCR, producing one record per CDR3 protein. The repertoire holds just over 500,000 distinct CDR3 sequences, with less than 25% as singletons. Note on this clonotype: The antigen remains undetermined.

The same data also contributed to another study, on T cells expressing NK-cell markers. That work states: Sorted T-cell subsets CD3+CD56+NKG2C+, CD3+CD56+NKG2C- and CD3+CD56-NKG2C+ were TCR beta-sequenced. As a fraction of CD8+ T cells, dominant NKG2C+ clonotypes reached about 1.0-8% in six or seven donors.

The sequencing input was CD4+ T cells sorted from blood. The receptor was isolated from a woman between 18 and 29 years old in good health. This chain links TRBV19 with TRBJ2-3; TRBD2 agrees at 9 bases. The CDR3 reads CASSRGGRGPDTQYF. The CDR3 nucleotides read TGTGCCAGTTCGCGGGGGGGCCGGGGTCCAGATACGCAGTATTTT.